One sample yielded the 32 T cell receptor beta chains listed below, sequenced in a study of human T cells and chemical hapten exposure. Each CDR3 protein is one row after TCRdb ran MiXCR on the RACE reads. In the table there are roughly 180,000 distinct CDR3 sequences, around 20% of which are singletons. Time point reported: patch test 1, 2 weeks after DPC sensitization. Regarding treatment: therapeutic diphenylcyclopropenone sensitization with weekly scalp DPC. The material was whole blood, obtained in connection with sensitization to the hapten diphenylcyclopropenone (DPC). The receptors come from a woman aged 50 to 60 with alopecia areata. Some clones in this sample may be carry-over from other donors' samples.

This clonotype was counted a few times. The CDR3 DNA is TGTGCCAGCAGGATGGGACTAGCGGCTAGCACAGATACGCAGTATTTT. Translated, it gives CASRMGLAASTDTQYF. V is TRBV2 and J is TRBJ2-3, with 11 bases aligning to TRBD2. The CDR3 has 16 residues. CDR1 and CDR2 from the germline V gene are SNHLY and FYNNEI. Unmatched junction bases numbered 5, after V lost 6 bases and J lost 0 bases.

The rearrangement joins TRBV12-3 or TRBV12-4 to TRBJ1-4; 11 bases are a match to TRBD1. Trimming took 6 bases from V and 6 from J; bases not matched to a gene: 6. This CDR3 has 15 amino acids. The CDR3 DNA reads TGTGCCAGCAGAGTTCGGGACAGGGGGGATGAAAAACTGTTTTTT. Its protein is CASRVRDRGDEKLFF.

This chain links TRBV4-1 with TRBJ1-1, with 11 bases identical to TRBD1. J was trimmed by 11 bases and V by 0 bases; bases with no gene match: 14. CDR1 MGHRA and CDR2 YSYEKL come from the germline V gene. The CDR3 has 17 residues. The CDR3 DNA reads TGCGCCAGCAGCCAAGATATTTTAGGGACAGGGGGGCCTGGGGCTTTCTTT. It yields the protein CASSQDILGTGGPGAFF.

This clonotype was seen just once. The chain carries TRBV14 and TRBJ2-1; D remains ambiguous. V lost 0 bases and J 4 bases, leaving 13 bases between the germline ends. The CDR3 has 16 residues. Per germline, CDR1 SGHDN and CDR2 FVKESK. The CDR3 nucleotides are TGTGCCAGCAGCCAAGATACCGGCAAAATATACAATGAGCAGTTCTTC. It encodes CASSQDTGKIYNEQFF. Full variable domain (rest looked up from reference TRBV14 and TRBJ2-1): EAGVTQFPSHSVIEKGQTVTLRCDPISGHDNLYWYRRVMGKEIKFLLHFVKESKQDESGMPNNRFLAERTGGTYSTLKVQPAELEDSGVYFCASSQDTGKIYNEQFFGPGTRLTVL.

The genes are TRBV7-6 and TRBJ2-5; 9 bases line up with TRBD1. Trimming took 5 bases from V and 1 from J; bases not matched to a gene: 5. The V gene's germline CDR1 is SGHVS and CDR2 FNYEAQ. This CDR3 contains 15 residues. The CDR3 DNA reads TGTGCCAGCAGCCTGGGACAGGGTCTCCAAGAGACCCAGTACTTC. Protein sequence: CASSLGQGLQETQYF.

V gene TRBV3-1 combines with J gene TRBJ1-1, with 8 bases matching TRBD1. The V and J ends lost 6 bases and 10 bases, in that order; junction bases with no gene match: 4. CDR3 length equals 11 residues. Germline V gene lookup returns CDR1 LGHDT and CDR2 YNNKEL (reference sequence). The CDR3 DNA reads TGTGCCAGCAGTACCGACAGGGGAGCTTTCTTT. This codes for CASSTDRGAFF.

This clonotype has more than one count but fewer than ten. V usage is TRBV30 and J usage is TRBJ2-7; D is undetermined. This CDR3 region has 11 residues. V was cut by 0 bases and J by 8 bases, with 8 bases left in between. Germline V gives CDR1 GTSNPN, CDR2 SVGIG (reference sequence). Here the CDR3 DNA reads TGTGCCTGGAGTGTACCAGACAAGCAGTACTTC. This encodes CAWSVPDKQYF.

V is TRBV24-1 and J is TRBJ2-1, with 7 positions matching TRBD2. The CDR3 spans 16 residues. With 0 bases clipped from V and 5 bases from J, the junction kept 6 bases outside the gene matches. Germline CDR1 KGHDR, CDR2 SFDVKD. The DNA of the CDR3 is TGTGCCACCAGTGATTTGGCGGGAGAAGGTGACAATGAGCAGTTCTTC. Translated: CATSDLAGEGDNEQFF.

The chain couples TRBV20-1 to TRBJ1-2; TRBD1 matches 7 bases. J lost 0 bases, V lost 5 bases, and 3 bases had no gene match. The CDR3 totals 13 residues. In germline, CDR1 is DFQATT, CDR2 SNEGSKA (reference sequence). The CDR3 DNA follows: TGCAGTGCTTCGACAGGGACTAACTATGGCTACACCTTC. This sequence encodes CSASTGTNYGYTF.

This clonotype appeared a few times. This chain joins TRBV29-1 and TRBJ1-2; possible D gene TRBD1, 6 bases. The CDR3 spans 15 residues. V gave up 7 bases and J gave up 3 bases, with 21 bases separating them. Germline CDR1 is SQVTM and CDR2 is ANQGSEA. DNA for the CDR3: TGCAGCGCAGGAGCGGGGGCAGACCCTTACTATGGCTACACCTTC. Translation: CSAGAGADPYYGYTF.

The chain joins TRBV7-6 to TRBJ2-5; 7 bases fit TRBD2. The CDR3 is made up of 17 amino acids. CDR1 is SGHVS, CDR2 FNYEAQ, per germline. The junction had 15 bases not matched to a gene; V was cut back by 3 bases and J by 5 bases. CDR3 region: CASSFTGRASGVETQYF. The CDR3 coding sequence is TGTGCCAGCAGCTTTACTGGTAGGGCTAGCGGCGTGGAGACCCAGTACTTC.

V usage is TRBV6-1 and J usage is TRBJ2-2; possibly TRBD1 for D (5 bases). Looked up from germline, CDR1 is MNHNS and CDR2 is SASEGT. The CDR3 is made up of 16 amino acids. V was cut by 2 bases and J by 3 bases, with 13 bases left in between. CDR3 residues: CASSERGRGDTGELFF. In DNA, the CDR3 is TGTGCCAGCAGTGAAAGGGGTAGGGGCGACACCGGGGAGCTGTTTTTT.

V usage is TRBV18 and J usage is TRBJ2-7, with TRBD2 matching over 9 bases. Germline CDR1 is KGHSH and CDR2 is LQKENI. Trimming removed 1 base from V and 3 bases from J; junction bases left unmatched: 4. The CDR3 runs to 15 residues. The DNA for the CDR3 is TGTGCCAGCTCACCACGGGGTAGCGGGAGCTACGAGCAGTACTTC. Protein: CASSPRGSGSYEQYF.

This chain connects TRBV7-8 to TRBJ2-2; the D gene is possibly TRBD1 (6 bases). Trimming cost V 3 bases and J 1 base, with 9 bases left between them. CDR1 SGHVS and CDR2 FQNEAQ come from the germline V gene. The CDR3 totals 15 residues. The CDR3 reads CASSFGGGNTGELFF. The CDR3 region has the DNA TGTGCCAGCAGCTTTGGGGGCGGGAACACCGGGGAGCTGTTTTTT.

This chain links TRBV24-1 with TRBJ1-2; 9 positions agree with TRBD1. J lost 6 bases, V lost 4 bases, and 11 bases had no gene match. Germline V gene data show CDR1 as KGHDR and CDR2 as SFDVKD. There are 16 residues in the CDR3. CDR3 in amino acids: CATSEENTGTGNGYTF. In DNA, the CDR3 is TGTGCCACCAGTGAGGAGAACACCGGGACAGGGAATGGCTACACCTTC.

The chain has TRBV28 and TRBJ1-1; no clear D gene. The CDR3 is made up of 13 amino acids. Germline V CDR1 and CDR2: MDHEN, SYDVKM. V shed 8 bases and J shed 0 bases, with 10 bases lying between them. CDR3 coding DNA: TGTGCCAGCTTACCTTCGATGAACACTGAAGCTTTCTTT. Translating gives CASLPSMNTEAFF.

The sample holds a few counts of this clonotype. The chain couples TRBV5-1 to TRBJ2-1; the D gene is possibly TRBD2 (5 bases). The CDR3 length is 16 residues. Germline-derived CDR1 and CDR2 are SGHRS and YFSETQ. Trimming took 0 bases from V and 5 from J, leaving 15 bases between them. The CDR3 nucleotides are TGCGCCAGCAGCTTGGAGGTATCGGTGAGGGACAATGAGCAGTTCTTC. Translating it yields CASSLEVSVRDNEQFF.

CDR3 loop: CSVALAGFAGDTQYF. The CDR3 bases are TGCAGCGTTGCTCTAGCGGGCTTTGCCGGAGATACGCAGTATTTT. The chain joins TRBV29-1 to TRBJ2-3; 8 positions agree with TRBD2. The V segment lost 4 bases and the J segment 5 bases; nucleotides outside the gene matches: 11. The CDR3 is 15 residues long. Germline lookup yields CDR1 SQVTM and CDR2 ANQGSEA.

This clonotype was recorded a few times. This rearrangement joins TRBV5-1 to TRBJ2-7, with D perhaps assigned TRBD1 or TRBD2 (5 bases each). Germline CDR1 is SGHRS and CDR2 is YFSETQ. CDR3 length equals 13 residues. V lost 0 bases and J 5 bases, leaving 9 bases between the germline ends. The CDR3: CASSLVRGDEQYF. The CDR3 nucleotides are TGCGCCAGCAGCTTGGTACGAGGGGACGAGCAGTACTTC.

The chain combines TRBV9 with TRBJ2-3; D remains unclear. The CDR3 extends over 14 amino acids. V lost 0 bases and J lost 0, with 5 bases in between. CDR1 and CDR2 from the germline V gene are SGDLS and YYNGEE. CDR3 DNA sequence: TGTGCCAGCAGCGTAGGGCGGAGCACAGATACGCAGTATTTT. Translating it yields CASSVGRSTDTQYF.

This clonotype was counted between two and nine times. The rearrangement joins TRBV7-8 to TRBJ2-1; D ambiguous. From germline, CDR1 is SGHVS and CDR2 FQNEAQ. V was cut by 2 bases and J by 3 bases, with 11 bases left in between. The CDR3 is 15 residues long. CDR3 DNA: TGTGCCAGCAGCTTAAAGAACCTGGTCTACAATGAGCAGTTCTTC. This gives the protein CASSLKNLVYNEQFF.

This clonotype was counted between two and nine times. The chain uses TRBV20-1 and TRBJ1-2; 8 bases agree with TRBD1. The CDR3 sequence is 15 residues long. Losses at the gene ends were 0 bases for V and 6 bases for J; bases not matched to a gene: 9. CDR1 and CDR2 (germline): DFQATT, SNEGSKA (reference sequence). This CDR3 is CSARDMDRVDDGYTF. The CDR3 DNA reads TGCAGTGCTAGAGACATGGACAGGGTAGATGATGGCTACACCTTC.

This chain links TRBV20-1 with TRBJ2-1, with 8 nucleotides matching TRBD2. CDR3 length: 13 residues. Trimming took 2 bases from V and 7 from J; bases not matched to a gene: 4. Germline V gives CDR1 DFQATT, CDR2 SNEGSKA (reference sequence). The CDR3 loop reads CSARTSGSNEQFF. DNA of the CDR3: TGCAGTGCTAGAACTAGCGGAAGTAATGAGCAGTTCTTC.

This clonotype was seen a handful of times. The CDR3 region is CASSEQPNIQYF. In nucleotides, the CDR3 is TGTGCCAGCAGTGAACAGCCAAACATTCAGTACTTC. This chain uses TRBV2 with TRBJ2-4; D is unclear. CDR1 is SNHLY, CDR2 FYNNEI, per germline. The CDR3 covers 12 residues. V shed 2 bases and J shed 6 bases, with 5 bases lying between them.

This clonotype was observed a handful of times. The CDR3 loop is CASRDEGSYEQYF. CDR3 nucleotide sequence: TGCGCCAGCAGGGACGAGGGTTCCTACGAGCAGTACTTC. The J gene is TRBJ2-7, the V gene TRBV5-1, with a possible D match to TRBD2 (5 bases). The CDR3 totals 13 residues. The V and J ends lost 5 bases and 1 base respectively, with 10 bases between them. Germline V gives CDR1 SGHRS, CDR2 YFSETQ.

The chain links TRBV5-1 to TRBJ1-1; no firm D call. V was shortened by 5 bases and J by 3 bases, with 11 bases between the two germline ends. Looked up from germline, CDR1 is SGHRS and CDR2 is YFSETQ. The CDR3 spans 13 residues. This CDR3 is CASRPALDTEAFF. The DNA of the CDR3 is TGCGCCAGCAGACCGGCCCTCGACACTGAAGCTTTCTTT.

The genes are TRBV5-6 and TRBJ2-3, with TRBD2 matching 10 bases. The junction had 10 bases not matched to a gene; V was cut back by 2 bases and J by 1 base. Per the germline V gene, CDR1 is SGHDT and CDR2 is YYEEEE. This CDR3 has 18 residues. CDR3 sequence reads: CASSFGLAGELGTDTQYF. CDR3 DNA: TGTGCCAGCAGCTTCGGTCTAGCGGGAGAATTGGGCACAGATACGCAGTATTTT. The variable domain in full, with the rest retrieved from reference TRBV5-6 and TRBJ2-3, is DAGVTQSPTHLIKTRGQQVTLRCSPKSGHDTVSWYQQALGQGPQFIFQYYEEEERQRGNFPDRFSGHQFPNYSSELNVNALLLGDSALYLCASSFGLAGELGTDTQYFGPGTRLTVL.

This clonotype was seen a handful of times. The chain links TRBV20-1 to TRBJ2-1, with 8 nucleotides matching TRBD2. CDR1 is DFQATT and CDR2 is SNEGSKA in the germline V gene (reference sequence). The V and J ends lost 2 bases and 5 bases, in that order; junction bases with no gene match: 8. The CDR3 sequence is 15 residues long. CDR3 sequence: CSARSILAENNEQFF. CDR3 DNA sequence: TGCAGTGCTAGAAGTATACTAGCGGAAAACAATGAGCAGTTCTTC.

This clonotype has just a few counts. The chain employs TRBV6-6 and TRBJ2-1; perhaps TRBD2 as D (7 bases). Germline V lookup: CDR1 MNHNY, CDR2 SVGAGI (reference sequence). V was cut by 8 bases and J by 2 bases, with 13 bases left in between. The CDR3 runs 14 residues. As DNA, the CDR3 is TGTGCCAGCTTTCGGGGGGCCCCCTACAATGAGCAGTTCTTC. It is translated as CASFRGAPYNEQFF.

The chain links TRBV20-1 to TRBJ2-3; 9 bases line up with TRBD2. Trimming at V came to 1 base and at J to 3 bases, leaving 11 bases not matched to a gene. The CDR3 contains 17 residues. Germline V lookup: CDR1 DFQATT, CDR2 SNEGSKA (reference sequence). Here the CDR3 DNA reads TGCAGTGCTAGAGTGACTCCTCCTAGCGGGGCGACAGATACGCAGTATTTT. Protein sequence: CSARVTPPSGATDTQYF.

The rearrangement links TRBV10-3 to TRBJ1-6, with D maybe TRBD1 (5 bases). With 2 bases removed from V and 4 bases from J, the gap between germline ends came to 9 bases. CDR1 is ENHRY and CDR2 is SYGVKD in the germline V gene. The CDR3 runs to 15 residues. The CDR3 region is CAISEEGSYNSPLHF. The CDR3 coding sequence is TGTGCCATCAGTGAGGAGGGGTCGTATAATTCACCCCTCCACTTT.

This clonotype was picked up a small number of times. The chain employs TRBV11-2 and TRBJ2-1; D unclear. The CDR3 totals 15 residues. V lost 5 bases and J 0 bases, leaving 11 bases between the germline ends. Per the germline V gene, CDR1 is SGHAT and CDR2 is FQNNGV. CDR3 loop: CASSPGVSSYNEQFF. The CDR3 coding sequence is TGTGCCAGCAGCCCGGGTGTTAGCTCCTACAATGAGCAGTTCTTC.